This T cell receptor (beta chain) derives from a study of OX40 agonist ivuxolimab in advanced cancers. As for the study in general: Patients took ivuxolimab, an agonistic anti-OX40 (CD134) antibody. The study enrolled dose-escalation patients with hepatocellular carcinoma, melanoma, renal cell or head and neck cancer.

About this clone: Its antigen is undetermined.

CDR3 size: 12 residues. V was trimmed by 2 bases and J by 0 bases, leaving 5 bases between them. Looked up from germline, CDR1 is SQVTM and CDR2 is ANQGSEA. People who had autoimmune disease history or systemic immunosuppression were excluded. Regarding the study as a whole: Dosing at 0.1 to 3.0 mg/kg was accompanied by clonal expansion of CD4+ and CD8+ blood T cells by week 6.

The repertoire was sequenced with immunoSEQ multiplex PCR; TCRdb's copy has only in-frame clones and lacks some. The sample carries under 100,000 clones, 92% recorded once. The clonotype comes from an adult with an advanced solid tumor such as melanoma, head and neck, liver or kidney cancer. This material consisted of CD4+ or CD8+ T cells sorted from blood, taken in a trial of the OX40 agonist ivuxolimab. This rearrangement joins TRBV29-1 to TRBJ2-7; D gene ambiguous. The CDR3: CSVETVSYEQYF. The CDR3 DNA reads TGCAGCGTTGAAACAGTCTCCTACGAGCAGTACTTC.